This T cell receptor (beta chain) emerged from a study of human T cells and chemical hapten exposure (dated by TCRdb to the early 2020s). Study-level background: For sensitization, 2% DPC in acetone was applied to a 2 cm by 2 cm area of upper inner arm skin. Throughout the roughly 23-week study period, patients were also given weekly therapeutic DPC doses on the scalp. Patch testing was done on the upper back using Finn chambers containing 0.01% DPC, and results were scored after 6 days according to International Contact Dermatitis Research Group standards. Alopecia areata with under or over 50% scalp involvement, alopecia totalis and alopecia universalis were represented in the patient cohort, which was mostly female. Libraries were pooled for sequencing, and variation in per-sample TCR yields was attributed mainly to small differences in library volumes within the pool. The study tracked peripheral blood TCR repertoire changes in vivo during primary and secondary sensitization to the hapten diphenylcyclopropenone (DPC) in alopecia patients. Blood samples were taken from patients before sensitization (week 0) and then at 2, 6 and about 24 weeks after DPC sensitization. About 30 alopecia patients provided blood for TCR sequencing at one to four time points (pre-sensitization, 2, 6 and 24 weeks).

V lost 4 bases and J lost 11 bases, and the count of bases not matched to a germline gene is 11. From its cysteine to its phenylalanine, the CDR3 spans 14 amino acids. Here the CDR3 DNA is all that survives: 42 bases in frame from base 1. Based on the germline V gene, the CDR1 and CDR2 sequences are MNHNS and SASEGT. The time point tag for this specimen amounts to: patch test 3, about 24 weeks after DPC sensitization. Reading the label with the study, this specimen's treatment or condition is: therapeutic diphenylcyclopropenone sensitization with weekly scalp DPC. At every patch-test visit, the blood draw took place before the patch test was put on. Patients were considered eligible if aged 18 to 70, diagnosed with alopecia and deemed suitable for DPC therapy, and patients were excluded if pregnant. Total RNA was extracted from unfractionated whole blood that had been collected in Tempus Blood RNA tubes.

This clonotype came up many times. The antigen it recognizes is unknown. No base-level quality is on record; no much larger clone is a single base apart. Here is what the overall study found, with its caveats: DPC sensitization did not change the number of TCRs with a frequency above 1 in 1000, and there was no evidence of changes in global repertoire structure. Compared with pre-sensitization or healthy control sets, expanded TCRs formed significantly more large CDR3 similarity clusters, which is consistent with antigen-driven responses. Because all patients had alopecia, a presumed autoimmune disease, the immune response of the patients might differ from that of healthy individuals. Patch test score was positively correlated with the number of PT1 expanded TCRs, with significance at thresholds 8, 16 and 32 but not at 4. Repeated subsampling changed both the strength of the expansion versus patch-test correlation and the threshold at which the correlation became significant.

The library relied on RACE. The run used a NextSeq 500. Library preparation attached unique molecular identifiers to individual cDNA molecules for quantitative, reproducible TCR counting. For every blood RNA sample, sequencing covered both the TCR alpha and TCR beta chains. From the authors' description of their analysis: A median of approximately 96,000 TCRs per sample was observed, with a range of about 20,000 to 690,600. V, J and CDR3 annotation of the TCR reads was carried out using the Decombinator software suite. For the PS versus PT1 abundance plots, all samples were subsampled to the same number of TCRs (28,000). TCRs were defined as expanded if absent before sensitization and observed at least eight times at the 2-week time point. The public reads were quality trimmed at Q25 with fastp and then assembled into clones with MiXCR by TCRdb, keeping productive beta chains. All rows with the same CDR3 protein become a single entry with the most common DNA and genes. TCRdb, not the original authors, processed these V and J calls. For this sample there are 25,000 to 35,000 distinct CDR3 sequences; 5.5% to 6.5% appear just once. The ten largest clones take up 5% to 7% of the sample.

This chain joins TRBV6-1 to TRBJ1-1; 9 bases in the junction line up with TRBD1. The origin of this receptor is a man aged 25-40 years with alopecia areata. Some clones in this sample may be carry-over from other donors' samples. The source material was whole blood, sampled in connection with sensitization to the hapten diphenylcyclopropenone (DPC). The CDR3 here reads CASSGIRDREYAFF. The DNA reads TGTGCCAGCAGTGGAATACGGGACAGGGAATATGCTTTCTTT.